The 24 T cell receptor beta chains reported below all come from one sample, sequenced in a study of identical twins. TCRdb fed the 5' RACE reads into MiXCR, producing one record per CDR3 protein. Among roughly 490,000 distinct CDR3 sequences listed, 13% to 15% were seen once. A further study also used this sample, focusing on yellow fever vaccine responses in identical twins.

Source material: CD4+ T cells sorted from blood. The source is a woman aged 18 to 35 in good health.

The rearrangement links TRBV5-6 to TRBJ2-5; 7 nucleotides agree with TRBD2. Germline lookup yields CDR1 SGHDT and CDR2 YYEEEE. Trimming cost V 2 bases and J 5 bases; bases outside gene matches: 9. The CDR3 covers 15 residues. The CDR3 DNA follows: TGTGCCAGCAGCTTCTATAGCGGGTCGCGGGAGACCCAGTACTTC. Translated: CASSFYSGSRETQYF.

This clonotype came up a few times. The chain joins TRBV14 to TRBJ1-4; 11 nucleotides align to TRBD1. This CDR3 has 14 residues. CDR1 is SGHDN and CDR2 is FVKESK in the germline V gene. V shed 5 bases, J shed 4 bases, and the junction held 0 bases outside the gene matches. The CDR3 sequence is CASSGTGGNEKLFF. Here the CDR3 DNA reads TGTGCCAGCAGCGGGACAGGGGGTAATGAAAAACTGTTTTTT.

The chain combines TRBV11-2 with TRBJ2-3; D is uncertain. The germline CDR1 and CDR2 sequences are SGHAT and FQNNGV. The germline V and J ends were trimmed by 2 bases and 8 bases, with 11 bases remaining between them. CDR3 length: 13 amino acids. The DNA of the CDR3 is TGTGCCAGCAGCTTAACTTTGTATGGTACGCAGTATTTT. It encodes CASSLTLYGTQYF.

This chain joins TRBV28 and TRBJ2-5; TRBD1 aligns across 9 bases. The germline CDR1 and CDR2 sequences are MDHEN and SYDVKM. The CDR3 runs 16 residues. The J segment lost 5 bases and the V segment lost 2 bases, leaving 9 bases of the junction unmatched. The CDR3 is CASSLGDRARGETQYF. As DNA, the CDR3 is TGTGCCAGCAGTTTAGGGGACAGGGCGAGAGGGGAGACCCAGTACTTC.

The chain employs TRBV3-1 and TRBJ2-5; 10 nucleotides match TRBD2. The CDR3 extends over 17 amino acids. Germline CDR1 reads LGHDT; CDR2 reads YNNKEL (reference sequence). Trimming took 2 bases from V and 2 from J; bases not matched to a gene: 8. CDR3 in amino acids: CASSQLVLAGEQETQYF. In DNA, the CDR3 is TGTGCCAGCAGCCAACTTGTTCTAGCGGGAGAGCAAGAGACCCAGTACTTC.

This chain connects TRBV7-2 to TRBJ1-1; no reliable D call. V lost 3 bases and J lost 0, with 11 bases in between. This CDR3 has 15 amino acids. Per germline, CDR1 SGHTA and CDR2 FQGNSA. The CDR3 loop reads CASSFSLGMNTEAFF. In nucleotides, the CDR3 is TGTGCCAGCAGCTTTAGTTTGGGGATGAACACTGAAGCTTTCTTT.

The V gene is TRBV7-9, the J gene TRBJ2-3; D is ambiguous. Germline V gene sequence: CDR1 SEHNR, CDR2 FQNEAQ (reference sequence). With 5 bases removed from V and 0 bases from J, the gap between germline ends came to 18 bases. This CDR3 has 17 residues. The chain's CDR3 is CASSAGKRRASTDTQYF. CDR3 bases: TGTGCCAGCAGCGCCGGCAAGCGCAGAGCTAGCACAGATACGCAGTATTTT.

Here the CDR3 reads CASSTRDRGLNQPQHF. CDR3 nucleotide sequence: TGTGCCAGCAGTACCCGGGACAGGGGCCTTAATCAGCCCCAGCATTTT. The chain links TRBV12-3 or TRBV12-4 to TRBJ1-5; TRBD1 aligns across 10 bases. The ends lost 5 bases at V and 4 bases at J; junction bases unmatched: 8. This CDR3 contains 16 residues.

The chain employs TRBV29-1 and TRBJ2-1; possible D gene TRBD2, 7 bases. V lost 2 bases, J lost 0 bases, and 17 bases lay in between. Germline loops: CDR1 SQVTM, CDR2 ANQGSEA. This CDR3 is built from 17 residues. CDR3 protein: CSVEMWGGLGSYNEQFF. DNA for the CDR3: TGCAGCGTTGAAATGTGGGGGGGCCTCGGCTCCTACAATGAGCAGTTCTTC.

V is TRBV4-3 and J is TRBJ2-2; TRBD1 is a possible D gene (5 bases). Between the trimmed V and J ends, which lost 3 bases and 3 bases, there was a span of 14 bases. Germline CDR1 reads LGHNA; CDR2 reads YSLEER. The CDR3 has 16 residues. CDR3: CASSQDQGRYTGELFF. The CDR3 DNA follows: TGCGCCAGCAGCCAGGACCAGGGTCGGTACACCGGGGAGCTGTTTTTT.

This clonotype was seen only a few times. The chain joins TRBV20-1 to TRBJ2-3; unclear D gene. CDR3 length: 11 residues. The V end was cut by 1 base, the J end by 4 bases, with 3 bases between. Looked up from germline, CDR1 is DFQATT and CDR2 is SNEGSKA (reference sequence). This CDR3 is CSARASDTQYF. DNA of the CDR3: TGCAGTGCTAGAGCCTCAGATACGCAGTATTTT.

This clonotype was detected many times. V is TRBV7-2 and J is TRBJ2-5; tentative D call: TRBD1 (6 bases). The V end lost 1 base, the J end lost 3 bases, and 12 bases lay between the germline ends. The CDR3 contains 15 residues. From germline, CDR1 is SGHTA and CDR2 FQGNSA. CDR3 nucleotide sequence: TGTGCCAGCAGCTTAGGGGCAGGGGCGAAAGAGACCCAGTACTTC. Amino acids: CASSLGAGAKETQYF.

The genes are TRBV28 and TRBJ1-4, with D uncertain. This CDR3 has 15 amino acids. CDR1 is MDHEN, CDR2 SYDVKM, per germline. V was shortened by 3 bases and J by 8 bases, with 16 bases between the two germline ends. The CDR3 region is CASSFPGNGREKLFF. The CDR3 region has the DNA TGTGCCAGCAGTTTCCCAGGCAACGGGAGAGAAAAACTGTTTTTT.

The CDR3 DNA reads as TGTGCCAGCAGCTTACGGAATCCGGCGTGGGGTTGGGAACAGGCGCAGACCTACGAGCAGTACTTC. Amino acids: CASSLRNPAWGWEQAQTYEQYF. This chain joins TRBV11-2 and TRBJ2-7; D possibly corresponds to TRBD1 (5 bases). CDR1 is SGHAT, CDR2 FQNNGV, per germline. With 2 bases removed from V and 2 bases from J, the gap between germline ends came to 34 bases. This CDR3 is built from 22 residues.

V is TRBV5-1 and J is TRBJ2-7; 9 bases agree with TRBD2. The J segment lost 6 bases and the V segment lost 0 bases, leaving 7 bases of the junction unmatched. Germline CDR1 reads SGHRS; CDR2 reads YFSETQ. This CDR3 has 15 amino acids. The CDR3 DNA reads TGCGCCAGCAGCTTGGTATTAGCGGGAGATGGCGAGCAGTACTTC. It codes for CASSLVLAGDGEQYF.

This clonotype occurred many times. This sequence joins TRBV12-3 or TRBV12-4 and TRBJ2-6; a weak D match, TRBD1 (5 bases). This CDR3 is 15 amino acids long. The germline V and J ends were trimmed by 1 base and 3 bases, with 7 bases remaining between them. CDR3 in amino acids: CASSLVGVGANVLTF. As DNA, the CDR3 is TGTGCCAGCAGTTTAGTAGGGGTTGGGGCCAACGTCCTGACTTTC.

This clonotype was recorded a few times. V usage is TRBV6-5 and J usage is TRBJ1-6; maybe TRBD1 (5 bases). V dropped 5 bases and J dropped 5 bases, with 13 bases sitting between them. This CDR3 is built from 15 residues. The germline V gene encodes CDR1 MNHEY and CDR2 SVGAGI. The CDR3, as DNA: TGTGCCAGCAGTGGCTCGACAGTTAATAATTCACCCCTCCACTTT. As protein: CASSGSTVNNSPLHF.

This clonotype has more than one count but fewer than ten. This chain connects TRBV6-2 or TRBV6-3 to TRBJ2-7; TRBD1 agrees at 9 bases. J lost 2 bases, V lost 8 bases, and 1 base had no gene match. The CDR3 loop spans 12 amino acids. CDR1 is MNHEY, CDR2 SVGEGT, per germline. The CDR3 DNA follows: TGTGCCAGCGGGGACAGGGCCTACGAGCAGTACTTC. This gives the protein CASGDRAYEQYF.

This clonotype occurred a few times. The gene calls are TRBV5-6 and TRBJ2-5; D is undetermined. The germline gives CDR1 SGHDT, CDR2 YYEEEE. There are 13 residues in the CDR3. V lost 4 bases and J lost 3, with 10 bases in between. Written as DNA, the CDR3 is TGTGCCAGCAGCCGGGTGGGGAAAGAGACCCAGTACTTC. Its translation is CASSRVGKETQYF.

In this sample, this clonotype turned up many times. J is TRBJ2-7 and V is TRBV28, with 7 bases aligning to TRBD1. With 3 bases clipped from V and 4 bases from J, the junction kept 9 bases outside the gene matches. Germline CDR1 MDHEN, CDR2 SYDVKM. The CDR3 has 15 residues. CDR3 sequence: CASSFATGQEYEQYF. CDR3 bases: TGTGCCAGCAGTTTTGCGACAGGGCAGGAATACGAGCAGTACTTC.

V gene TRBV19 combines with J gene TRBJ2-7, with a tentative D call TRBD1 (6 bases). Germline V gene sequence: CDR1 LNHDA, CDR2 SQIVND (reference sequence). The CDR3 runs 15 residues. Trimming removed 4 bases at V and 6 bases at J, with 19 bases between. CDR3 nucleotides: TGTGCCAGTAGTACCCGGACAGCCAGACGTACCGAGCAGTACTTC. Protein: CASSTRTARRTEQYF. Supplemented by reference TRBV19 and TRBJ2-7, the full variable domain reads DGGITQSPKYLFRKEGQNVTLSCEQNLNHDAMYWYRQDPGQGLRLIYYSQIVNDFQKGDIAEGYSVSREKKESFPLTVTSAQKNPTAFYLCASSTRTARRTEQYFGPGTRLTVT.

This clonotype was found many times. The CDR3 is CASSLRLAGAYNEQFF. CDR3 in DNA: TGTGCCAGCAGCTTACGACTAGCGGGAGCATACAATGAGCAGTTCTTC. The rearrangement links TRBV5-5 to TRBJ2-1; 12 positions agree with TRBD2. Per germline, CDR1 SGHKS and CDR2 YYEKEE (reference sequence). This CDR3 is built from 16 residues. The J segment lost 4 bases and the V segment lost 2 bases, leaving 4 bases of the junction unmatched.

With respect to this clonotype: With a much larger clone just one base away, this may be a read error. The rearrangement joins TRBV5-1 to TRBJ1-1; D is unclear. Germline assignment: CDR1 SGHRS and CDR2 YFSETQ. The CDR3 contains 13 residues. CDR3 region: CASSLASNTEASF. Written as DNA, the CDR3 is TGCGCCAGCAGCTTGGCCTCAAACACTGAAGCTTCCTTT.

This clonotype was observed a few times. CDR3 protein: CSATQGPSSPNTGELFF. The DNA for the CDR3 is TGCAGTGCTACCCAAGGACCGTCCTCCCCGAACACCGGGGAGCTGTTTTTT. The chain employs TRBV20-1 and TRBJ2-2; D unclear. CDR3 length: 17 residues. Germline loops: CDR1 DFQATT, CDR2 SNEGSKA (reference sequence). V lost 4 bases, J lost 0 bases, and 18 bases lay in between.